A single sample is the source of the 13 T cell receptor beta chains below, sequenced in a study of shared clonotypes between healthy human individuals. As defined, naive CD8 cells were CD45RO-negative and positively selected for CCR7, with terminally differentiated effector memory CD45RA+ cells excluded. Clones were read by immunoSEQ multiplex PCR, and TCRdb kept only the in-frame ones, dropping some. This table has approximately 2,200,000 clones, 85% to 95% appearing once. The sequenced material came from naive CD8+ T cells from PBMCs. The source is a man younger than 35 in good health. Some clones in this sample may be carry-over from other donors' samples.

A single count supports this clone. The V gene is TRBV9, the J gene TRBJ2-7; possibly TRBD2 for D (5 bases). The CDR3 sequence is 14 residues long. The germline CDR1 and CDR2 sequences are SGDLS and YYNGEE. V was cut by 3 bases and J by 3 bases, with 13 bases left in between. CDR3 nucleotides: TGTGCCAGCAGCGGAGGACTCTCCGGCTACGAGCAGTACTTC. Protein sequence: CASSGGLSGYEQYF.

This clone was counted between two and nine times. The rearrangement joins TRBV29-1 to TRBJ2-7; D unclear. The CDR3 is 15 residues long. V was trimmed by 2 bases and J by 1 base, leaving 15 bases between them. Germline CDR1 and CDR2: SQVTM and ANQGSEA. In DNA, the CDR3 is TGCAGCGTTGAAATCGTGGCAGGATCGTCCTACGAGCAGTACTTC. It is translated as CSVEIVAGSSYEQYF.

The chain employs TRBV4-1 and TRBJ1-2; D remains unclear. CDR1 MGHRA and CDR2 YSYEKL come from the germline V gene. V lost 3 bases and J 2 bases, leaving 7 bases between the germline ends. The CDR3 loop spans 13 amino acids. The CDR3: CASSHLDNYGYTF. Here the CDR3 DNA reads TGCGCCAGCAGCCACCTCGACAACTATGGCTACACCTTC.

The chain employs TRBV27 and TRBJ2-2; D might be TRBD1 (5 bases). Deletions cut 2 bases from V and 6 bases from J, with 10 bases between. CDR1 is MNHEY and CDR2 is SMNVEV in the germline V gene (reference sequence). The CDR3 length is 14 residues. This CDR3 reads CASSLLQASGELFF. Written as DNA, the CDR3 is TGTGCCAGCAGTTTACTACAGGCCTCCGGGGAGCTGTTTTTT.

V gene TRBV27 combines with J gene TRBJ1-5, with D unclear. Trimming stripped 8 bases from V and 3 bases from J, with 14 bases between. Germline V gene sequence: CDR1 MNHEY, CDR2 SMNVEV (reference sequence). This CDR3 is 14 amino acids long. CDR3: CASGLGSSNQPQHF. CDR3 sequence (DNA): TGTGCCAGCGGACTTGGGAGTTCCAATCAGCCCCAGCATTTT.

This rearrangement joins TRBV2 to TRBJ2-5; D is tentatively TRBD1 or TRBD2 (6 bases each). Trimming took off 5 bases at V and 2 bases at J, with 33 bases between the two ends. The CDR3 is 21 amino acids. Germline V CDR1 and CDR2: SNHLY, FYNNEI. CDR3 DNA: TGTGCCAGCAGTCGCCCCCGGTCGGGGGTAATGGACAGAGACGTGCAAGAGACCCAGTACTTC. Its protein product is CASSRPRSGVMDRDVQETQYF.

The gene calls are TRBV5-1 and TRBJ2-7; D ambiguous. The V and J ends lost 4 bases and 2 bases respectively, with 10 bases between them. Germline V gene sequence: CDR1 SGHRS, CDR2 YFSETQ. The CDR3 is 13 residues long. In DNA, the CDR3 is TGCGCCAGCAGCCCCGCCGGTACCTACGAGCAGTACTTC. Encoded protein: CASSPAGTYEQYF.

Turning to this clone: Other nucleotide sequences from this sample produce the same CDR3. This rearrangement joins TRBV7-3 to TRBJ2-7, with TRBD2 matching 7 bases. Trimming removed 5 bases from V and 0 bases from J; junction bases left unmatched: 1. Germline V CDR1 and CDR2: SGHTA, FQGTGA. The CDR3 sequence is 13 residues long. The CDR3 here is CASSPSGSYEQYF. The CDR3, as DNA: TGTGCCAGCAGCCCTAGCGGCTCCTACGAGCAGTACTTC.

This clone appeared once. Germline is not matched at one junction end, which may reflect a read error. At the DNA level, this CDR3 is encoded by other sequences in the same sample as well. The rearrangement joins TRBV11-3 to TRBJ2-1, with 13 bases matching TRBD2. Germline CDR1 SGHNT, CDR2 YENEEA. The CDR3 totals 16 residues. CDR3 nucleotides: TGTGCCAGCAGCCCCCGGACTAGCGGGAGAGACAATGAGCAATTCTTC. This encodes CASSPRTSGRDNEQFF.

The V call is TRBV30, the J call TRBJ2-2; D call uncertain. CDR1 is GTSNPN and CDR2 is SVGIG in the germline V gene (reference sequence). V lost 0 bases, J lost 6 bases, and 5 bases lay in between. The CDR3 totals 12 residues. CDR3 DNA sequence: TGTGCCTGGAGTGTACCCCCCGGGGAGCTGTTTTTT. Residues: CAWSVPPGELFF.

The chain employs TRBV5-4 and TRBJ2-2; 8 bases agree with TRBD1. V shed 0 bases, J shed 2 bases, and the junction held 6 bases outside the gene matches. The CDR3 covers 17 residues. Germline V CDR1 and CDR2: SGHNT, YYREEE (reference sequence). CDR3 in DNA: TGTGCCAGCAGCTTGGGGGACGGACAGGGAAACACCGGGGAGCTGTTTTTT. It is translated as CASSLGDGQGNTGELFF.

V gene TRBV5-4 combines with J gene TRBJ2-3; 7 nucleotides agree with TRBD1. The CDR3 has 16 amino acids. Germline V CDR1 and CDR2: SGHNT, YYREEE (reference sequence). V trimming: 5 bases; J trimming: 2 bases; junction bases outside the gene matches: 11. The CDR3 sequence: CASSNAPGQPTDTQYF. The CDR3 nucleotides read TGTGCCAGCAGTAACGCTCCGGGACAGCCCACAGATACGCAGTATTTT.

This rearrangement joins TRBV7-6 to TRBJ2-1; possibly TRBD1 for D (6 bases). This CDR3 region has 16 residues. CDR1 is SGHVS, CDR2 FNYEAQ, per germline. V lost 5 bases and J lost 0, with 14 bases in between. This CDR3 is CASSPGTTISYNEQFF. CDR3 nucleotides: TGTGCCAGCAGCCCCGGGACAACTATCTCCTACAATGAGCAGTTCTTC.